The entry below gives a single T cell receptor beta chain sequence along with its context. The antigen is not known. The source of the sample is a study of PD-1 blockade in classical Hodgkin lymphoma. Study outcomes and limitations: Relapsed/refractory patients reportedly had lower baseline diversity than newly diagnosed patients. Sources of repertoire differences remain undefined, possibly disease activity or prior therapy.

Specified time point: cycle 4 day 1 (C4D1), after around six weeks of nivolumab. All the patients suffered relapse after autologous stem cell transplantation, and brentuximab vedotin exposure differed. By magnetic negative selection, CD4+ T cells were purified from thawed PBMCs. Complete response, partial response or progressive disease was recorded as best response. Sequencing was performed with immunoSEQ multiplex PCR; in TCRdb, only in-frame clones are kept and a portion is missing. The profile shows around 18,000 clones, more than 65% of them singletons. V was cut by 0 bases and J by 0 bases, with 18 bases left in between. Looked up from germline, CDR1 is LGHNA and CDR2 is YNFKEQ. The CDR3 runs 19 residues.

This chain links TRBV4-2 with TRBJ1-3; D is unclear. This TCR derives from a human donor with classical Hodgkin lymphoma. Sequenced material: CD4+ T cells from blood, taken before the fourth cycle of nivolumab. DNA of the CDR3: TGTGCCAGCAGCCAAGATCGGACGGTCGAAGCAGGCTCTGGAAACACCATATATTTT. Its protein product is CASSQDRTVEAGSGNTIYF.